This T cell receptor beta chain appears in the sequencing data of a study of blood T cell repertoires in COVID-19. The CDR3 consists of 18 residues. Sequencing was performed with immunoSEQ multiplex PCR; in TCRdb, only in-frame clones are kept and a portion is missing. The table lists 280,000 or so clones, approximately 85% of them singletons. The origin of this receptor is a man in his thirties or forties who had recovered from COVID-19. Sequencing was carried out using PBMCs or T cells enriched from blood (not recorded which). The chain carries TRBV12-2 and TRBJ2-5; the table gives TRBD2 as D, unverified against the DNA. TRBV12-2 is marked as a pseudogene. The CDR3 loop is CASRFRLAANPIGETQYF. In DNA, the CDR3 is TGTGCAAGTCGCTTCAGACTAGCGGCAAACCCCATTGGGGAGACCCAGTACTTC.